The clone carrying this TCR beta chain has just a few counts. Its antigen is not known. The data are from a study of T-cell memory formation after mild COVID-19. Background on the study: The two donors had largely donor-specific TCR clusters. General observations from the study: Clones contracting over day 15 to 85 were CD4/CD8 balanced, with later expanders leaning CD4+. CD4+ clones that contracted lay mainly in CM and EM; CD8+ ones lay in EMRA. Pre-infection memory contained some responding clones, which suggested that cross-reactive memory had joined.

Per germline, CDR1 DFQATT and CDR2 SNEGSKA (reference sequence). This CDR3 region has 15 residues. The ends were cut back, 2 bases at V and 4 bases at J, with 15 bases in the middle. TCRdb recomputed calls from the 5' RACE reads with MiXCR, one row per CDR3 protein. Of under 150,000 distinct CDR3 sequences in the sample, roughly 15% were seen once. The receptor comes from an adult woman who had mild COVID-19 (a few samples of this study predate the infection). Cell type and time point are not known. The chain joins TRBV20-1 to TRBJ2-1, with D perhaps matching TRBD2 (5 bases). Sequencing was done on a sample of PBMCs or a T cell subset sorted from them (not recorded which). CDR3 sequence reads: CSARRSSGVYNEQFF. For the CDR3, the DNA is TGCAGTGCTAGACGGTCAAGCGGCGTATACAATGAGCAGTTCTTC.